Each of the 9 T cell receptor beta chains below was sequenced from the same sample in a study of PD-1 blockade in classical Hodgkin lymphoma. Regarding time point: cycle 4 day 1 (C4D1), after more than five weeks of nivolumab. Each of the patients experienced relapse following autologous stem cell transplantation, and their brentuximab vedotin exposure differed. Starting with thawed PBMCs, CD4+ T cells were purified by magnetic negative selection. Generated by immunoSEQ multiplex PCR, the TCRdb table keeps only in-frame clones and is missing some. The sample contains just under 20,000 clones, over 80% of which appear only once. The source material was CD4+ T cells from blood, sampled before the fourth cycle of nivolumab. Receptors originate from a human donor with classical Hodgkin lymphoma.

This chain connects TRBV28 to TRBJ1-2; possibly TRBD1 for D (5 bases). V was clipped by 3 bases and J by 7 bases, with 9 bases between them. CDR1 MDHEN and CDR2 SYDVKM come from the germline V gene. The CDR3 extends over 12 amino acids. CDR3 nucleotides: TGTGCCAGCAGTTTCCGTGGGGCTGGCTACACCTTC. Its translation is CASSFRGAGYTF.

This rearrangement joins TRBV6-6 to TRBJ2-7; TRBD1 matches 7 bases. CDR1 is MNHNY and CDR2 is SVGAGI in the germline V gene (reference sequence). The CDR3 is 15 residues long. V was pared by 2 bases and J by 2 bases, with 6 bases of the junction left unmatched. This CDR3 is CASSYLSQGAYEQYF. CDR3 DNA: TGTGCCAGCAGTTACCTGAGTCAGGGGGCCTACGAGCAGTACTTC.

The genes are TRBV6-5 and TRBJ2-1; weak D call: TRBD2 (5 bases). Germline-derived CDR1 and CDR2 are MNHEY and SVGAGI. The CDR3 is 15 residues long. V gave up 5 bases and J gave up 3 bases, with 14 bases separating them. The DNA for the CDR3 is TGTGCCAGCAGTAAAACCCGGGAAAACTACAATGAGCAGTTCTTC. Translating gives CASSKTRENYNEQFF.

The CDR3 loop is CASSREWDAPYEQYF. CDR3 sequence (DNA): TGTGCCAGCAGCAGAGAGTGGGACGCCCCCTACGAGCAGTACTTC. This chain links TRBV7-2 with TRBJ2-7; tentatively, D is TRBD1 or TRBD2 (5 bases each). Germline V lookup: CDR1 SGHTA, CDR2 FQGNSA. Trimming removed 5 bases from V and 2 bases from J, with 16 bases in between. This CDR3 comprises 15 residues.

This chain's CDR3 is CASSTTWGGPGTGELFF. CDR3 nucleotide sequence: TGTGCCAGTAGTACTACCTGGGGGGGGCCGGGGACCGGGGAGCTGTTTTTT. This chain uses TRBV19 with TRBJ2-2, with D perhaps matching TRBD2 (7 bases). The CDR3 sequence is 17 residues long. The germline V gene has CDR1 LNHDA and CDR2 SQIVND (reference sequence). Trimming removed 4 bases from V and 5 bases from J, with 20 bases in between. Complete variable domain (other parts from reference TRBV19 and TRBJ2-2): DGGITQSPKYLFRKEGQNVTLSCEQNLNHDAMYWYRQDPGQGLRLIYYSQIVNDFQKGDIAEGYSVSREKKESFPLTVTSAQKNPTAFYLCASSTTWGGPGTGELFFGEGSRLTVL.

This rearrangement joins TRBV7-3 to TRBJ2-2; 12 bases agree with TRBD2. The CDR3 covers 19 residues. J lost 0 bases, V lost 5 bases, and 10 bases had no gene match. From germline, CDR1 is SGHTA and CDR2 FQGTGA. This chain's CDR3 is CASSNRLAGDRSNTGELFF. CDR3 DNA: TGTGCCAGCAGCAACCGACTAGCGGGAGACCGGTCGAACACCGGGGAGCTGTTTTTT.

The chain combines TRBV6-5 with TRBJ2-2; D is unresolved. This CDR3 has 12 residues. V was trimmed by 6 bases and J by 4 bases, leaving 6 bases between them. Germline CDR1 reads MNHEY; CDR2 reads SVGAGI. CDR3 in amino acids: CASSQPTGELFF. CDR3 DNA sequence: TGTGCCAGCAGCCAGCCCACCGGGGAGCTGTTTTTT.

V usage is TRBV19 and J usage is TRBJ1-1; D unresolved. Germline V gene lookup returns CDR1 LNHDA and CDR2 SQIVND (reference sequence). V shed 6 bases and J shed 6 bases, with 14 bases lying between them. The CDR3 runs to 13 residues. In DNA form, the CDR3 reads TGTGCCAGTAGCCAGACAAAAGCTCCTGAAGCTTTCTTT. Its protein product is CASSQTKAPEAFF.

This clone is a singleton in its sample. This chain connects TRBV5-5 to TRBJ2-2, with 9 bases fitting TRBD1. The CDR3 is 18 residues long. The germline gives CDR1 SGHKS, CDR2 YYEKEE (reference sequence). Losses at the gene ends were 0 bases for V and 4 bases for J; bases not matched to a gene: 10. The CDR3 loop reads CASSLAGQGIFITGELFF. Here the CDR3 DNA reads TGTGCCAGCAGCTTGGCGGGACAGGGAATCTTCATCACCGGGGAGCTGTTTTTT.